This T cell receptor (beta chain) was captured by sequencing in a study of CD8+CD57+ T cells in acquired aplastic anemia. The table lists this clonotype with many counts. Patients chosen for sequencing had shown CD8+CD57+ cell expansion by flow cytometry. Trimming shortened V by 1 base and J by 10 bases, and 16 bases separated the two germline ends. There are 15 residues in the CDR3. Germline values: CDR1 SEHNR, CDR2 FQNEAQ (reference sequence). TCR beta VDJ and CDR3 profiles were obtained from a genomic DNA template. TCRdb itself ran the reads through MiXCR, one entry per CDR3 protein. The sample carries about 160,000 distinct CDR3 sequences, roughly 48% recorded once.

The chain has TRBV7-9 and TRBJ1-4; no clear D. Sequencing used sorted CD4+, CD8+, or CD8+CD57+ T cells (not recorded which) from PBMCs. The sequence was collected from a human donor with aplastic anemia. CDR3 loop: CASSLDGQQVVKLFF. CDR3 nucleotides: TGTGCCAGCAGCTTAGATGGGCAGCAAGTAGTAAAACTGTTTTTT.